The clone carrying this T cell receptor (beta chain) occurred many times. Its specificity is not known. These data belong to a study of human T cells and chemical hapten exposure. Looking at the study overall: Patch tests applied 0.01% DPC to the upper back, read at 6 days. General study results and limits: Sensitizing to DPC left TCRs with a frequency above 1 in 1000 unaltered.

The sample's time point: patch test 1, 2 weeks after DPC sensitization. This sample's treatment: therapeutic diphenylcyclopropenone sensitization with weekly scalp DPC. Staff drew blood before applying each patch test. Non-pregnant alopecia patients aged 18 to 70, suitable for DPC therapy. Each CDR3 protein is one row after TCRdb ran MiXCR on the RACE reads. Of tens of thousands of distinct CDR3 sequences listed, 10% were seen once; the top ten hold about 2.4%. The V segment lost 2 bases and the J segment 4 bases; nucleotides outside the gene matches: 4. Germline loops: CDR1 KGHSH, CDR2 LQKENI. The CDR3 is 14 amino acids.

This sequence was found in a man between 40 and 49 years old with alopecia areata. Some clones in this sample may be carry-over from other donors' samples. The sample here was whole blood, taken in connection with sensitization to the hapten diphenylcyclopropenone (DPC). The J gene is TRBJ1-1, the V gene TRBV18; TRBD1 matches 7 bases. The DNA of the CDR3 is TGTGCCAGCTCACCAGGGACAGTAAGCACTGAAGCTTTCTTT. Its translation: CASSPGTVSTEAFF. The variable domain in full, with the rest retrieved from reference TRBV18 and TRBJ1-1, is NAGVMQNPRHLVRRRGQEARLRCSPMKGHSHVYWYRQLPEEGLKFMVYLQKENIIDESGMPKERFSAEFPKEGPSILRIQQVVRGDSAAYFCASSPGTVSTEAFFGQGTRLTVV.